Listed here are 11 T cell receptor beta chains from one sample, sequenced in a study of T cells after yellow fever vaccination. One entry per CDR3 protein results from TCRdb running MiXCR on the 5' RACE reads. Of just over 300,000 distinct CDR3 sequences in the sample, 3.6% were seen once. The sequencing used PBMCs, collected on the day of the yellow fever booster vaccination. These receptors were collected from a man between 18 and 35 years old who received the YFV17D yellow fever vaccine.

This clonotype has a count of ten or more. Written as DNA, the CDR3 is TGTGCCAGCAGCGCCCCCCGACAGGGCCGGACAGATACGCAGTATTTT. Its protein product is CASSAPRQGRTDTQYF. This rearrangement joins TRBV9 to TRBJ2-3; 7 bases match TRBD1. This CDR3 has 16 amino acids. The J segment lost 3 bases and the V segment lost 3 bases, leaving 10 bases of the junction unmatched. Germline values: CDR1 SGDLS, CDR2 YYNGEE.

This clonotype turned up a few times. The chain recombines TRBV6-6 with TRBJ2-5; 7 bases map to TRBD2. The germline V gene has CDR1 MNHNY and CDR2 SVGAGI (reference sequence). V was pared by 8 bases and J by 3 bases, with 6 bases of the junction left unmatched. This CDR3 region has 13 residues. The CDR3 is CASSPGGKETQYF. In nucleotides, the CDR3 is TGTGCCAGCTCCCCGGGGGGAAAAGAGACCCAGTACTTC.

This clonotype has only a few counts. Here the CDR3 DNA reads TGTGCCAGCAGCCGCCGACAGGGGAGATATAGCACAGATACGCAGTATTTT. This codes for CASSRRQGRYSTDTQYF. This rearrangement joins TRBV4-2 to TRBJ2-3; 8 nucleotides agree with TRBD1. V lost 4 bases, J lost 0 bases, and 9 bases stayed unmatched. Germline-derived CDR1 and CDR2 are LGHNA and YNFKEQ. The CDR3 totals 17 residues.

The table lists this clonotype with many counts. The V and J genes are TRBV5-4 and TRBJ2-1, with 7 nucleotides matching TRBD1. The CDR3 totals 11 residues. The V gene end was trimmed by 4 bases and the J gene end by 9 bases; junction bases not matched to a gene: 1. Germline values: CDR1 SGHNT, CDR2 YYREEE (reference sequence). CDR3 sequence reads: CASSRQGEQFF. In DNA, the CDR3 is TGTGCCAGCAGCAGACAGGGTGAGCAGTTCTTC.

This clonotype was detected only a few times. V is TRBV5-1 and J is TRBJ2-5, with a tentative D call TRBD2 (6 bases). Germline loops: CDR1 SGHRS, CDR2 YFSETQ. The V end lost 0 bases, the J end lost 4 bases, and 16 bases lay between the germline ends. The CDR3 consists of 16 residues. CDR3 sequence reads: CASSLAGRLSGETQYF. The CDR3 coding sequence is TGCGCCAGCAGCTTGGCGGGGAGGTTATCGGGAGAGACCCAGTACTTC.

V is TRBV6-2 or TRBV6-3 and J is TRBJ2-5; D remains ambiguous. The CDR3 spans 13 residues. Germline V gene data show CDR1 as MNHEY and CDR2 as SVGEGT. Trimming took off 8 bases at V and 7 bases at J, with 17 bases between the two ends. The CDR3 DNA follows: TGTGCCAGCGGTGGCTCCCCCATGGGGACCCAGTACTTC. This sequence encodes CASGGSPMGTQYF.

The rearrangement links TRBV7-6 to TRBJ1-2; possible D gene TRBD1, 5 bases. The ends were cut back, 5 bases at V and 4 bases at J, with 20 bases in the middle. CDR3 length: 16 residues. From germline, CDR1 is SGHVS and CDR2 FNYEAQ. Here the CDR3 DNA reads TGTGCCAGCAGCCCAACTCACGGGGGGTTCGGCTATGGCTACACCTTC. Amino acids: CASSPTHGGFGYGYTF.

This clonotype was picked up many times. The rearrangement joins TRBV6-5 to TRBJ2-5; TRBD1 or TRBD2 may be the D gene (5 bases each). This CDR3 region has 13 residues. V lost 6 bases, J lost 1 base, and 9 bases lay in between. Germline V gene data show CDR1 as MNHEY and CDR2 as SVGAGI. CDR3 nucleotide sequence: TGTGCCAGCAGCGAGGGGAGCCAAGAGACCCAGTACTTC. Amino acid sequence: CASSEGSQETQYF.

The chain carries TRBV3-1 and TRBJ1-3; D is unclear. The CDR3 is 14 amino acids. V was pared by 2 bases and J by 0 bases, with 5 bases between. Germline lookup yields CDR1 LGHDT and CDR2 YNNKEL (reference sequence). In nucleotides, the CDR3 is TGTGCCAGCAGCCAAAGTTACTCTGGAAACACCATATATTTT. This gives the protein CASSQSYSGNTIYF. Drawing the rest from reference TRBV3-1 and TRBJ1-3, the complete variable domain is DTAVSQTPKYLVTQMGNDKSIKCEQNLGHDTMYWYKQDSKKFLKIMFSYNNKELIINETVPNRFSPKSPDKAHLNLHINSLELGDSAVYFCASSQSYSGNTIYFGEGSWLTVV.

This clonotype has a count of ten or more. The chain carries TRBV5-1 and TRBJ1-6; 8 positions agree with TRBD1. CDR1 is SGHRS and CDR2 is YFSETQ in the germline V gene. The junction had 13 bases not matched to a gene; V was cut back by 4 bases and J by 7 bases. There are 17 residues in the CDR3. For the CDR3, the DNA is TGCGCCAGCAGCCCATGGGACAGGAGAATTACAAATTCACCCCTCCACTTT. It translates to CASSPWDRRITNSPLHF. Full variable domain (remainder filled in from reference TRBV5-1 and TRBJ1-6): KAGVTQTPRYLIKTRGQQVTLSCSPISGHRSVSWYQQTPGQGLQFLFEYFSETQRNKGNFPGRFSGRQFSNSRSEMNVSTLELGDSALYLCASSPWDRRITNSPLHFGNGTRLTVT.

This clonotype was found many times. The chain joins TRBV29-1 to TRBJ2-1; 8 nucleotides align to TRBD1. The CDR3 spans 14 residues. Germline trimming cut 5 bases from V and 5 bases from J; bases unmatched to any gene: 8. Germline-derived CDR1 and CDR2 are SQVTM and ANQGSEA. The CDR3 nucleotides read TGCAGCGTTTCGACCGGGACAGGTAACAATGAGCAGTTCTTC. This gives the protein CSVSTGTGNNEQFF.